Presented here are 6 T cell receptor beta chains from one specimen sequenced in a study of shared clonotypes between healthy human individuals. Measured with immunoSEQ multiplex PCR; TCRdb has only the in-frame clones, and not every one. The sample lists 1.5 million to 1.9 million clones, about 98% occurring once. Sequencing was performed on naive CD4+ T cells sorted from blood. Subset defined: CD45RA+ positively selected. The receptors were sampled from a young man in good health.

On this clone itself: This CDR3 is also generated by other DNA sequences in the sample. Written as DNA, the CDR3 is TGCGCCAGCAGCTTGGTTCGGGGCTCGGGGGAGCTGTTTTTT. This translates into CASSLVRGSGELFF. The rearrangement links TRBV5-1 to TRBJ2-2; perhaps D is TRBD1 or TRBD2 (5 bases each). From germline, CDR1 is SGHRS and CDR2 YFSETQ. V was cut by 0 bases and J by 8 bases, with 11 bases left in between. This CDR3 contains 14 residues.

This chain joins TRBV7-8 and TRBJ2-2; 8 bases align to TRBD1. The J segment lost 4 bases and the V segment lost 1 base, leaving 8 bases of the junction unmatched. The CDR3 is made up of 17 amino acids. The germline V gene encodes CDR1 SGHVS and CDR2 FQNEAQ. Here the CDR3 reads CASSLVRGQGSTGELFF. The CDR3 DNA sequence: TGTGCCAGCAGCTTAGTGAGAGGACAGGGAAGCACCGGGGAGCTGTTTTTT.

In this sample, this clone turned up once. The chain recombines TRBV5-1 with TRBJ2-3; the match to TRBD2 covers 9 bases. Germline-derived CDR1 and CDR2 are SGHRS and YFSETQ. The CDR3 contains 18 residues. Trimming removed 2 bases from V and 0 bases from J; junction bases left unmatched: 10. CDR3 nucleotide sequence: TGCGCCAGCAGCTTCGGTCTAAAAAGCGGGAGGAGCACAGATACGCAGTATTTT. Amino acid sequence: CASSFGLKSGRSTDTQYF. The whole variable domain, filled in from reference TRBV5-1 and TRBJ2-3, reads KAGVTQTPRYLIKTRGQQVTLSCSPISGHRSVSWYQQTPGQGLQFLFEYFSETQRNKGNFPGRFSGRQFSNSRSEMNVSTLELGDSALYLCASSFGLKSGRSTDTQYFGPGTRLTVL.

V is TRBV2 and J is TRBJ2-5; 8 nucleotides match TRBD2. V shed 11 bases, J shed 1 base, and the junction held 18 bases outside the gene matches. Germline V gives CDR1 SNHLY, CDR2 FYNNEI. This CDR3 spans 17 amino acids. The DNA of the CDR3 is TGTGCCGGAGCACCTAGAGCCAAACTAGCGGCCCAAGAGACCCAGTACTTC. Amino acid sequence: CAGAPRAKLAAQETQYF.

The J gene is TRBJ2-5, the V gene TRBV5-1; tentative D call: TRBD2 (6 bases). The CDR3 totals 15 residues. Germline V gene data show CDR1 as SGHRS and CDR2 as YFSETQ. Trimming removed 5 bases from V and 1 base from J, with 15 bases in between. The CDR3 nucleotides are TGCGCCAGCAGTACGGACTATCGAGTCCAAGAGACCCAGTACTTC. This gives the protein CASSTDYRVQETQYF.

This rearrangement joins TRBV5-5 to TRBJ1-5, with TRBD1 matching 7 bases. The CDR3 has 16 amino acids. The V and J ends lost 0 bases and 4 bases, in that order; junction bases with no gene match: 7. Germline assignment: CDR1 SGHKS and CDR2 YYEKEE (reference sequence). CDR3 nucleotide sequence: TGTGCCAGCAGCTTGGCCGGAGAGGGGGCTAATCAGCCCCAGCATTTT. It encodes CASSLAGEGANQPQHF.